This T cell receptor (beta chain) was identified during a study of T cell responses to AZD1222 COVID-19 vaccine. TCRdb's copy holds only in-frame clones and misses some; the assay was immunoSEQ multiplex PCR. Counted here are around 160,000 clones, about 91% occurring once; the ten biggest clones make up roughly 15%. The CDR3 loop spans 15 amino acids. CDR1 and CDR2 (germline): SNHLY, FYNNEI. V dropped 6 bases and J dropped 2 bases, with 16 bases sitting between them. The chain employs TRBV2 and TRBJ1-1, with D unresolved. The sequence came from an adult in good health. Source: peripheral blood, taken on day 0 of AZD1222 vaccination. This chain's CDR3 is CASRPWTDYNTEAFF. The DNA for the CDR3 is TGTGCCAGCAGACCCTGGACGGACTATAACACTGAAGCTTTCTTT.